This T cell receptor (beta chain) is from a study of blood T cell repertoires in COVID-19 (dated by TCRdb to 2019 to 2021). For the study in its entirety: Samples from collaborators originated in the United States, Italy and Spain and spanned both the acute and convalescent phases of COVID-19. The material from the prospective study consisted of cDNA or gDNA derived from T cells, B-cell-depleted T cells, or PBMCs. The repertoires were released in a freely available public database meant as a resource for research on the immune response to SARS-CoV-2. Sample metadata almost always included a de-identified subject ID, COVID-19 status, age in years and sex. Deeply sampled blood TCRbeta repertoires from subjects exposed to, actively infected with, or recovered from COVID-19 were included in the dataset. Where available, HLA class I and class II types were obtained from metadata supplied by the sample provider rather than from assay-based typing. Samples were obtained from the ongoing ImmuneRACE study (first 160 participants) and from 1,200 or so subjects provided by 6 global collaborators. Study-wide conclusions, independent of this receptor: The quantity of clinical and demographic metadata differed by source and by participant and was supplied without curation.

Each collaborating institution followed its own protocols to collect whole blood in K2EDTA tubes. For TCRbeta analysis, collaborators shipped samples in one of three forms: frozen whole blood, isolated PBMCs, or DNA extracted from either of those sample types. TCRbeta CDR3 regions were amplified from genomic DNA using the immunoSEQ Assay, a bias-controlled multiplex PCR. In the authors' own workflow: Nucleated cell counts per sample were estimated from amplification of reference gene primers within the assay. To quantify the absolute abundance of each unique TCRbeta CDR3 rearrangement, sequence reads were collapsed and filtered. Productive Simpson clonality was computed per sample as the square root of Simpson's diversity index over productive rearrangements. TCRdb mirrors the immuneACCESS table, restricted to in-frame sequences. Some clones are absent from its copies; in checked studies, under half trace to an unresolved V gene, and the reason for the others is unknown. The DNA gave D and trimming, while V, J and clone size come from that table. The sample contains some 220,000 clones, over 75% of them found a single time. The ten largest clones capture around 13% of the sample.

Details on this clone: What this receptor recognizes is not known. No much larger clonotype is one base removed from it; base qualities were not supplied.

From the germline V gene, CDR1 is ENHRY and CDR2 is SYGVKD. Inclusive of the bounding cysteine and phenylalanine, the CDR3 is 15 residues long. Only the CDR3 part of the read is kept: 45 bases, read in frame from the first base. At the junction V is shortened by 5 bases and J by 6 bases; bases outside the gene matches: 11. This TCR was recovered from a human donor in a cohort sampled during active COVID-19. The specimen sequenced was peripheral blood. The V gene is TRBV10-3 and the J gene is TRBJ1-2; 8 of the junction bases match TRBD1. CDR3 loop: CAISSRTGRSDGYTF. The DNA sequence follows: TGTGCCATCAGTTCCCGGACAGGGAGGAGCGATGGCTACACCTTC.